Below, one TCR beta chain is given with its context. The CDR3 is 14 amino acids. Germline values: CDR1 SNHLY, CDR2 FYNNEI. Trimming took 5 bases from V and 5 from J; bases not matched to a gene: 6. This specimen belongs to a study of blood T cell repertoires in COVID-19. The wider study: The United States, Italy and Spain supplied acute and convalescent COVID-19 samples. The cDNA or gDNA used as material had been derived from T cells, B-cell-depleted T cells, or PBMCs.

One Seattle source followed patients from active infection through their disease course. How the authors handled the data: From reference gene primer amplification, estimates of nucleated cell counts were derived. The protocol was immunoSEQ multiplex PCR, while the TCRdb copy is restricted to in-frame clones and leaves out a portion. That table is the source of V, J and clone size, and D and trimming were worked out from the DNA. This sample yields around 310,000 clones, of which 90% are seen a single time; 0.95% to 1.3% belongs to the top ten. This sequence originates from a woman in her thirties or forties with COVID-19, enrolled during active disease. Input material: peripheral blood. The J gene is TRBJ2-5, the V gene TRBV2, with 9 bases matching TRBD1. The CDR3 coding sequence is TGTGCCAGCAGTTACAGGGGGCTTGAGGAGACCCAGTACTTC. Its translation is CASSYRGLEETQYF.